This T cell receptor beta chain is drawn from a study of T cell responses to AZD1222 COVID-19 vaccine. The protocol was immunoSEQ multiplex PCR, while the TCRdb copy is restricted to in-frame clones and leaves out a portion. The sample carries approximately 35,000 clones, 80% to 90% recorded once. Findings of the study overall: Elevations in Spike-specific TCR breadth and depth followed administration of two AZD1222 doses.

Germline V lookup: CDR1 LNHDA, CDR2 SQIVND (reference sequence). The CDR3 loop spans 14 amino acids. With V trimmed by 9 bases and J by 4 bases, 9 bases remained unmatched. This clone was detected only a few times. What it recognizes is unknown. The sequence was obtained from an adult in good health. This material consisted of peripheral blood, taken on day 0 of AZD1222 vaccination. The V and J genes are TRBV19 and TRBJ1-2, with TRBD1 matching 9 bases. The DNA for the CDR3 is TGTGCCAGCCGCCCCGGGACAGGGCTCTATGGCTACACCTTC. It specifies CASRPGTGLYGYTF. The variable domain in full, completed from reference TRBV19 and TRBJ1-2, reads DGGITQSPKYLFRKEGQNVTLSCEQNLNHDAMYWYRQDPGQGLRLIYYSQIVNDFQKGDIAEGYSVSREKKESFPLTVTSAQKNPTAFYLCASRPGTGLYGYTFGSGTRLTVV.